This TCR beta chain was observed in a study of T cell repertoires in cytomegalovirus infection. About the study: CMV infection together with matching HLA type was indicated by public TCR beta signatures.

The germline gives CDR1 SGHVS, CDR2 FQNEAQ. This CDR3 has 18 amino acids. The V and J ends lost 5 bases and 4 bases, in that order; junction bases with no gene match: 10. TCRdb processed the reads anew with MiXCR; each CDR3 protein has one entry. In the table there are fewer than 550,000 distinct CDR3 sequences, approximately 30% of which are singletons. Source material: PBMCs. This chain joins TRBV7-8 and TRBJ2-2, with 13 bases matching TRBD2. The source is a human donor in good health (CMV status not recorded). Some clones in this sample may be carry-over from other donors' samples. CDR3 sequence reads: CASSQSKTSGGFTGELFF. The CDR3 DNA is TGTGCCAGCAGCCAATCCAAGACTAGCGGGGGGTTCACCGGGGAGCTGTTTTTT.